The next 2 T cell receptor beta chains were all read from a single sample in a study of shared clonotypes between healthy human individuals. Sequenced by immunoSEQ multiplex PCR; TCRdb stores in-frame clones only, minus some. The table has 1.6 million or so clones, 97% to 99% seen once; the top ten hold 0.36%. Sequenced material: naive CD4+ T cells sorted from blood. Subset denoted: CD45RA+ positively selected. These receptors came from a man aged 30-40 years in good health.

The rearrangement uses TRBV28 and TRBJ2-2, with 9 bases identical to TRBD2. The germline gives CDR1 MDHEN, CDR2 SYDVKM. The CDR3 length is 15 residues. After removal of 6 bases from V and 5 bases from J, the junction contained 7 bases not matched to a gene. This chain's CDR3 is CASRSPAGGTGELFF. The CDR3 nucleotides are TGTGCCAGCAGAAGCCCAGCGGGAGGAACCGGGGAGCTGTTTTTT.

J is TRBJ2-1 and V is TRBV6-5, with D possibly TRBD2 on 6 matching bases. The V end was cut by 6 bases, the J end by 5 bases, with 14 bases between. Germline values: CDR1 MNHEY, CDR2 SVGAGI. This CDR3 region has 14 residues. CDR3 amino acids: CASRIPGLHNEQFF. The DNA for the CDR3 is TGTGCCAGCAGAATCCCGGGACTCCACAATGAGCAGTTCTTC.